The clone carrying this T cell receptor (beta chain) came up a few times. TCRdb passed the RT-PCR reads through MiXCR, listing each CDR3 protein once. The sample lists 900,000 to 1,000,000 distinct CDR3 sequences; 15% to 20% were seen once. Between the trimmed V and J ends, which lost 2 bases and 4 bases, there was a span of 14 bases. Germline CDR1 and CDR2: SEHNR and FQNEAQ (reference sequence). The CDR3 runs 15 residues. This entry is derived from a study of patients and donors after allogeneic stem cell transplantation. The specimen sequenced was blood, either unsorted or a sorted T cell fraction (not recorded which). The clonotype was recovered from a human donor who was either an allogeneic HSCT recipient or a stem cell or donor lymphocyte infusion donor (not recorded which). It is not recorded whose cells these are; they may come from a transplant donor. The gene calls are TRBV7-9 and TRBJ1-2, with D unresolved. CDR3 nucleotides: TGTGCCAGCAGCTTACCTATTGGAATGATCTATGGCTACACCTTC. Translated: CASSLPIGMIYGYTF. Based on the CDR3 plus reference TRBV7-9 and TRBJ1-2, the full variable domain is DTGVSQNPRHKITKRGQNVTFRCDPISEHNRLYWYRQTLGQGPEFLTYFQNEAQLEKSRLLSDRFSAERPKGSFSTLEIQRTEQGDSAMYLCASSLPIGMIYGYTFGSGTRLTVV.